One sample yielded the 18 T cell receptor beta chains listed below, sequenced in a study of blood T cell repertoires in COVID-19. TCRdb's copy holds only in-frame clones and misses some; the assay was immunoSEQ multiplex PCR. The data hold about 180,000 clones, with just under 80% observed a single time. Specimen: peripheral blood. The receptors stem from a man in his 70s with active or convalescent COVID-19.

The table lists this clone with a few counts. The rearrangement uses TRBV9 and TRBJ1-1; D remains ambiguous. The V gene lost 1 base and the J gene lost 1 base, with 5 bases spanning the gap. Germline values: CDR1 SGDLS, CDR2 YYNGEE. The CDR3 loop spans 13 amino acids. CDR3 region: CASSVMANTEAFF. DNA of the CDR3: TGTGCCAGCAGCGTAATGGCGAACACTGAAGCTTTCTTT.

In this sample, this clone turned up a few times. The rearrangement uses TRBV10-3 and TRBJ1-2; TRBD1 matches 7 bases. CDR1 is ENHRY and CDR2 is SYGVKD in the germline V gene. V was pared by 10 bases and J by 8 bases, with 16 bases of the junction left unmatched. The length of the CDR3 is 14 residues. CDR3 residues: CATSRQGPYGGYTF. For the CDR3, the DNA is TGTGCCACCAGCCGACAGGGCCCGTACGGGGGCTACACCTTC.

This clone was seen a single time. The chain couples TRBV6-5 to TRBJ2-5, with a possible D match to TRBD2 (6 bases). The germline V and J ends were trimmed by 6 bases and 5 bases, with 7 bases remaining between them. The CDR3 has 11 amino acids. The germline V gene has CDR1 MNHEY and CDR2 SVGAGI. As DNA, the CDR3 is TGTGCCAGCAGCCTAGCGGAGACCCAGTACTTC. Protein sequence: CASSLAETQYF.

This clone showed up just once. In nucleotides, the CDR3 is TGTGCCAGCAGCTGGACAGGGGCGAACACTGAAGCTTTCTTT. Amino acids: CASSWTGANTEAFF. The rearrangement links TRBV5-8 to TRBJ1-1; 9 bases match TRBD1. V lost 3 bases and J lost 1; bases outside the gene matches: 1. The CDR3 has 14 amino acids. Germline CDR1 and CDR2: SGHTS and YDEGEE.

In its sample, this clone was seen a few times. The chain has TRBV9 and TRBJ1-2, with a possible D match to TRBD1 (5 bases). Trimming removed 3 bases at V and 7 bases at J, with 13 bases between. This CDR3 has 13 amino acids. Germline lookup yields CDR1 SGDLS and CDR2 YYNGEE. The CDR3 nucleotides are TGTGCCAGCAGCGACCGACGGGGGGGTGGCTACACCTTC. This gives the protein CASSDRRGGGYTF. Full variable domain (outside the CDR3, taken from reference TRBV9 and TRBJ1-2): DSGVTQTPKHLITATGQRVTLRCSPRSGDLSVYWYQQSLDQGLQFLIQYYNGEERAKGNILERFSAQQFPDLHSELNLSSLELGDSALYFCASSDRRGGGYTFGSGTRLTVV.

The chain employs TRBV5-1 and TRBJ1-1, with a tentative D call TRBD1 (6 bases). Germline values: CDR1 SGHRS, CDR2 YFSETQ. Between the trimmed V and J ends, which lost 2 bases and 4 bases, there was a span of 15 bases. This CDR3 is 15 amino acids long. The CDR3 bases are TGCGCCAGCAGCTTAGGGGGAATTGAGGGCACTGAAGCTTTCTTT. Protein product: CASSLGGIEGTEAFF.

The chain has TRBV6-2 or TRBV6-3 and TRBJ1-5; TRBD1 matches at 7 bases. The CDR3 has 16 amino acids. Trimming took 2 bases from V and 0 from J; bases not matched to a gene: 4. Per germline, CDR1 MNHEY and CDR2 SVGEGT. As DNA, the CDR3 is TGTGCCAGCAGTTACCGTTGGACAGGTAGCAATCAGCCCCAGCATTTT. Its protein is CASSYRWTGSNQPQHF.

This clone was counted once. The V and J genes are TRBV5-8 and TRBJ1-5, with 8 bases matching TRBD1. Per the germline V gene, CDR1 is SGHTS and CDR2 is YDEGEE. Trimming removed 2 bases from V and 6 bases from J; junction bases left unmatched: 4. The CDR3 contains 14 residues. This CDR3 is CASSFTGGSQPQHF. The CDR3 region has the DNA TGTGCCAGCAGCTTTACAGGGGGAAGTCAGCCCCAGCATTTT. The whole variable domain, filled in from reference TRBV5-8 and TRBJ1-5, reads EAGVTQSPTHLIKTRGQQATLRCSPISGHTSVYWYQQALGLGLQFLLWYDEGEERNRGNFPPRFSGRQFPNYSSELNVNALELEDSALYLCASSFTGGSQPQHFGDGTRLSIL.

This sequence joins TRBV6-5 and TRBJ2-3, with 7 bases that match TRBD2. CDR1 and CDR2 from the germline V gene are MNHEY and SVGAGI. There are 15 residues in the CDR3. The V gene end was trimmed by 2 bases and the J gene end by 4 bases; junction bases not matched to a gene: 6. CDR3 in amino acids: CASSYTAGRADTQYF. CDR3 in DNA: TGTGCCAGCAGTTACACGGCAGGGAGGGCAGATACGCAGTATTTT.

The CDR3 coding sequence is TGTGCCAGCTCACCGGGGGGGACGGAGACCCAGTACTTC. Translation: CASSPGGTETQYF. The rearrangement uses TRBV18 and TRBJ2-5, with 7 bases lining up with TRBD2. The junction had 3 bases not matched to a gene; V was cut back by 3 bases and J by 5 bases. Germline CDR1 KGHSH, CDR2 LQKENI. CDR3 length: 13 amino acids.

The chain employs TRBV19 and TRBJ2-2, with 10 bases aligning to TRBD1. V dropped 4 bases and J dropped 7; count of bases not matched to a gene: 3. Germline V gives CDR1 LNHDA, CDR2 SQIVND (reference sequence). CDR3 length equals 14 residues. CDR3 in amino acids: CASSKGQGGGELFF. Written as DNA, the CDR3 is TGTGCCAGTAGTAAAGGACAGGGGGGCGGGGAGCTGTTTTTT.

The chain recombines TRBV10-1 with TRBJ2-1; TRBD2 agrees at 16 bases. V lost 6 bases and J lost 0; bases outside the gene matches: 8. The CDR3 has 19 amino acids. Germline V gene data show CDR1 as WNHNN and CDR2 as SYGVQD (reference sequence). The CDR3 here is CASRGGTSGRAFSYNEQFF. CDR3 sequence (DNA): TGCGCCAGCAGGGGGGGGACTAGCGGGAGGGCCTTCTCCTACAATGAGCAGTTCTTC.

The gene calls are TRBV3-1 (or the pseudogene TRBV3-2) and TRBJ1-1; 8 bases are shared with TRBD1. Germline CDR1 reads LGHDT; CDR2 reads YNNKEL (reference sequence). V lost 4 bases and J lost 3; bases outside the gene matches: 4. The length of the CDR3 is 14 residues. The CDR3 nucleotides read TGTGCCAGCAGCCGGAAGACAGGGGACACTGAAGCTTTCTTT. Its translation is CASSRKTGDTEAFF.

The CDR3 region has the DNA TGCGCCAGCAGCCGCCTGGGTAGAGCGGGAGGAGGCGATGAGCAGTTCTTC. This codes for CASSRLGRAGGGDEQFF. This sequence joins TRBV5-1 and TRBJ2-1; 9 bases line up with TRBD2. The CDR3 is 17 amino acids. With 4 bases clipped from V and 8 bases from J, the junction kept 16 bases outside the gene matches. Germline V gene lookup returns CDR1 SGHRS and CDR2 YFSETQ.

The V and J genes are TRBV24-1 and TRBJ2-2; TRBD1 matches 9 bases. J gave up 1 base and V 0 bases, and 8 bases lay outside the gene matches. This CDR3 region has 19 residues. CDR1 is KGHDR and CDR2 is SFDVKD in the germline V gene. CDR3 sequence reads: CATSDLPKPGQGNTGELFF. The CDR3, as DNA: TGTGCCACCAGTGATTTGCCTAAACCGGGACAGGGGAACACCGGGGAGCTGTTTTTT.

The V call is TRBV6-5, the J call TRBJ1-1; D is unclear. Per germline, CDR1 MNHEY and CDR2 SVGAGI. This CDR3 has 13 residues. The germline V and J ends were trimmed by 0 bases and 4 bases, with 6 bases remaining between them. CDR3: CASSYSAVTEAFF. The CDR3 DNA is TGTGCCAGCAGTTACTCGGCCGTCACTGAAGCTTTCTTT.

This sequence joins TRBV5-1 and TRBJ2-1; 11 bases are a match to TRBD2. Per germline, CDR1 SGHRS and CDR2 YFSETQ. This CDR3 region has 15 residues. V was clipped by 4 bases and J by 4 bases; unmatched bases: 4. The CDR3 sequence is CASSAGTSGYNEQFF. The CDR3, as DNA: TGCGCCAGCAGCGCCGGGACTAGCGGTTACAATGAGCAGTTCTTC.

This clone appeared a single time. The chain combines TRBV6-5 with TRBJ2-2; no definite D call. With 7 bases removed from V and 1 base from J, the gap between germline ends came to 4 bases. The CDR3 spans 12 residues. Germline V lookup: CDR1 MNHEY, CDR2 SVGAGI. The CDR3 loop is CASNGNTGELFF. In DNA, the CDR3 is TGTGCCAGCAACGGGAACACCGGGGAGCTGTTTTTT.